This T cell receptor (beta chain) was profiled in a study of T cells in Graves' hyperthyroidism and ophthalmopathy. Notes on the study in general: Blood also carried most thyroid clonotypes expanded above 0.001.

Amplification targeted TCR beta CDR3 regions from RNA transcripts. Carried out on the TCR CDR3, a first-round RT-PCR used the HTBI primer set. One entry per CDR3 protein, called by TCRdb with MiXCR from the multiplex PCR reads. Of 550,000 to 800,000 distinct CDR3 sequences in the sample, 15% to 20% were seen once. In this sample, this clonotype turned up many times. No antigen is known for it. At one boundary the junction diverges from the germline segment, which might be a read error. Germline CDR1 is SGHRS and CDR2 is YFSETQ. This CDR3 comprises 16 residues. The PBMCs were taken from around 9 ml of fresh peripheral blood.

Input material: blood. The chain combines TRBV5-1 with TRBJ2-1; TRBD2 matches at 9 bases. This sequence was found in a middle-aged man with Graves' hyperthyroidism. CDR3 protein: CASSLGAGGSYNEQFF. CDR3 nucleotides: TGTGCCAGCAGCTTAGGAGCGGGGGGCTCCTACAATGAGCAGTTCTTC.